This is a list of T cell receptor beta chains from one sample in a study of blood T cell repertoires in COVID-19. Profiled with immunoSEQ multiplex PCR; TCRdb holds only in-frame clones, not every one. The sample has more than 110,000 clones; 78% are singletons. The sample consisted of PBMCs or T cells enriched from blood (not recorded which). These receptors were obtained from a woman aged 45 to 65 who had recovered from COVID-19. Both conserved end residues are part of each CDR3. The order of the fields is CDR3 protein, CDR3 DNA, D gene, V gene, J gene, clone size. A D gene is named only where the DNA matches it firmly. Only part of the rows carry a size: once, few, many, or a class if the clone is expanded.

cdr3_aa: CASGLAGGYNEQFF
cdr3_nt: TGTGCCAGCGGACTAGCGGGGGGTTACAATGAGCAGTTCTTC
d_call: TRBD2
v_call: TRBV9
j_call: TRBJ2-1
clone_size: NA

cdr3_aa: CASSPRSDTGELFF
cdr3_nt: TGTGCCAGCAGCCCTAGGTCCGACACCGGGGAGCTGTTTTTT
d_call: NA
v_call: TRBV9
j_call: TRBJ2-2
clone_size: NA

cdr3_aa: CASSGDRGQPQHF
cdr3_nt: TGTGCCAGCAGCGGGGACAGGGGTCAGCCCCAGCATTTT
d_call: TRBD1
v_call: TRBV6-2/TRBV6-3
j_call: TRBJ1-5
clone_size: NA

cdr3_aa: CASSRSGSYGYTF
cdr3_nt: TGTGCCAGCAGTAGATCTGGGAGCTATGGCTACACCTTC
d_call: NA
v_call: TRBV12-3/TRBV12-4
j_call: TRBJ1-2
clone_size: NA

cdr3_aa: CASTRLWTGDNNEQFF
cdr3_nt: TGTGCCAGCACCCGCCTATGGACAGGGGATAACAATGAGCAGTTCTTC
d_call: TRBD1
v_call: TRBV7-9
j_call: TRBJ2-1
clone_size: few

cdr3_aa: CASSEGTGGANVLTF
cdr3_nt: TGTGCCAGCAGTGAGGGGACAGGTGGGGCCAACGTCCTGACTTTC
d_call: TRBD1
v_call: TRBV6-4
j_call: TRBJ2-6
clone_size: few

cdr3_aa: CASSLVGAETQYF
cdr3_nt: TGTGCCAGCAGTTTAGTAGGGGCAGAGACCCAGTACTTC
d_call: NA
v_call: TRBV27
j_call: TRBJ2-5
clone_size: NA

cdr3_aa: CASSPSVGREAFF
cdr3_nt: TGTGCCAGCAGCCCCTCCGTGGGGCGGGAAGCTTTCTTT
d_call: NA
v_call: TRBV7-7
j_call: TRBJ1-1
clone_size: NA

cdr3_aa: CASSEVDQLETQYF
cdr3_nt: TGCGCCAGCAGTGAGGTTGATCAACTTGAGACCCAGTACTTC
d_call: NA
v_call: TRBV5-1
j_call: TRBJ2-5
clone_size: NA

cdr3_aa: CASRRGMNTEAFF
cdr3_nt: TGTGCCAGCAGACGGGGGATGAACACTGAAGCTTTCTTT
d_call: NA
v_call: TRBV6-5
j_call: TRBJ1-1
clone_size: few

cdr3_aa: CASSLGTDQPQHF
cdr3_nt: TGCGCCAGCAGCTTGGGGACAGATCAGCCCCAGCATTTT
d_call: NA
v_call: TRBV5-1
j_call: TRBJ1-5
clone_size: NA

cdr3_aa: CASSLGGKETQYF
cdr3_nt: TGTGCCAGCAGCTTGGGGGGAAAAGAGACCCAGTACTTC
d_call: NA
v_call: TRBV7-6
j_call: TRBJ2-5
clone_size: NA

cdr3_aa: CASSELRAGQPQHF
cdr3_nt: TGTGCCAGCAGTGAATTAAGGGCGGGGCAGCCCCAGCATTTT
d_call: NA
v_call: TRBV25-1
j_call: TRBJ1-5
clone_size: NA

cdr3_aa: CASSFGGGNEQFF
cdr3_nt: TGTGCCAGCAGTTTTGGCGGGGGAAATGAGCAGTTCTTC
d_call: TRBD2
v_call: TRBV12-3/TRBV12-4
j_call: TRBJ2-1
clone_size: NA

cdr3_aa: CASSKRIDSVTNTEAFF
cdr3_nt: TGCGCCAGCAGCAAAAGAATTGACAGTGTGACGAACACTGAAGCTTTCTTT
d_call: NA
v_call: TRBV5-1
j_call: TRBJ1-1
clone_size: once

cdr3_aa: CASSPDRNPNEKLFF
cdr3_nt: TGTGCCAGCAGCCCGGACAGGAATCCTAATGAAAAACTGTTTTTT
d_call: TRBD1
v_call: TRBV5-4
j_call: TRBJ1-4
clone_size: NA

cdr3_aa: CASSSPPGQSTDTQYF
cdr3_nt: TGCGCCAGCAGCTCCCCTCCGGGACAAAGCACAGATACGCAGTATTTT
d_call: NA
v_call: TRBV5-1
j_call: TRBJ2-3
clone_size: NA

cdr3_aa: CASSPGQVFNEQFF
cdr3_nt: TGCGCCAGCAGCCCGGGACAGGTCTTTAATGAGCAGTTCTTC
d_call: TRBD1
v_call: TRBV5-1
j_call: TRBJ2-1
clone_size: NA

cdr3_aa: CASSLGGDWEQYF
cdr3_nt: TGCGCCAGCAGCTTGGGAGGGGACTGGGAGCAGTACTTC
d_call: NA
v_call: TRBV5-1
j_call: TRBJ2-7
clone_size: NA

cdr3_aa: CASSYRGQGVYGYTF
cdr3_nt: TGTGCCAGCAGTTACCGGGGACAGGGAGTCTATGGCTACACCTTC
d_call: TRBD1
v_call: TRBV6-5
j_call: TRBJ1-2
clone_size: few

cdr3_aa: CASSLQPQQGAGELFF
cdr3_nt: TGTGCCAGCAGCCTGCAACCGCAACAGGGGGCCGGGGAGCTGTTTTTT
d_call: TRBD1
v_call: TRBV5-5
j_call: TRBJ2-2
clone_size: once

cdr3_aa: CASSEPGQGTDTQYF
cdr3_nt: TGTGCCAGCAGTGAACCGGGACAGGGCACAGATACGCAGTATTTT
d_call: TRBD1
v_call: TRBV6-1
j_call: TRBJ2-3
clone_size: NA

cdr3_aa: CASSLTGGTEAFF
cdr3_nt: TGCGCCAGCAGCCTCACCGGGGGCACTGAAGCTTTCTTT
d_call: NA
v_call: TRBV4-1
j_call: TRBJ1-1
clone_size: NA

cdr3_aa: CASRRTGGSSGYTF
cdr3_nt: TGTGCCAGCAGGCGGACAGGGGGCTCGAGTGGCTACACCTTC
d_call: TRBD1
v_call: TRBV2
j_call: TRBJ1-2
clone_size: NA

cdr3_aa: CASRGTGGNFYGYTF
cdr3_nt: TGTGCCAGCAGGGGGACGGGGGGAAACTTCTATGGCTACACCTTC
d_call: NA
v_call: TRBV6-5
j_call: TRBJ1-2
clone_size: NA

cdr3_aa: CASSFEGIKLFF
cdr3_nt: TGTGCCAGCAGTTTCGAGGGAATAAAACTGTTTTTT
d_call: NA
v_call: TRBV6-5
j_call: TRBJ1-4
clone_size: few

cdr3_aa: CASRRLAGNSEQFF
cdr3_nt: TGTGCCAGCAGGCGACTAGCGGGTAATAGTGAGCAGTTCTTC
d_call: TRBD2
v_call: TRBV3-1/TRBV3-2
j_call: TRBJ2-1
clone_size: NA

cdr3_aa: CASNGGGRGTDTQYF
cdr3_nt: TGTGCCAGCAACGGCGGGGGGCGGGGCACAGATACGCAGTATTTT
d_call: TRBD2
v_call: TRBV5-4
j_call: TRBJ2-3
clone_size: NA

cdr3_aa: CATSGPGKAGNQPQHF
cdr3_nt: TGTGCCACCAGTGGCCCAGGAAAGGCCGGCAATCAGCCCCAGCATTTT
d_call: NA
v_call: TRBV24-1
j_call: TRBJ1-5
clone_size: NA